Listed here is a single T cell receptor (beta chain). The antigen remains unidentified. This sample stems from a study of vaccination effects on CD4 cells after COVID-19. Study-wide results and limits: In vaccinees who were healthy, merely 1 out of 255 vaccine-induced clones cross-reacted with common cold coronaviruses. Among infection- and vaccine-induced clones, marked clonal contraction occurred late after vaccination.

Germline assignment: CDR1 SGHTA and CDR2 FQGNSA. Trimming took off 3 bases at V and 7 bases at J, with 12 bases between the two ends. CDR3 length: 13 residues. Within the ViraFEST assay, antigen-specific CD4+ T cells underwent expansion with viral peptide pools prior to sequencing. Subsequent to less than 13 days of culture, CD4+ T cells were isolated. The study found no prior SARS-CoV-2 infection in the vaccine recipients, who tested negative for nucleocapsid antibodies. TCRdb keeps only in-frame clones here, not all; method: immunoSEQ multiplex PCR. The sample includes 40,000 to 45,000 clones, roughly 70% of them seen just once.

The chain recombines TRBV7-2 with TRBJ1-2; perhaps TRBD1 as D (5 bases). Sequenced here: CD4+ T cells from PBMCs cultured with HCoV-OC43 spike peptides, sampled before COVID-19 vaccination. The sample's subset: HCoV-OC43 spike overlapping peptide pool stimulation. The source of this sequence is a human donor who received a COVID-19 vaccine. The CDR3 region is CASSFPLGGGYTF. CDR3 coding DNA: TGTGCCAGCAGCTTTCCGCTGGGGGGTGGCTACACCTTC.